This T cell receptor (beta chain) came from a study of CD8 T cells in Susac syndrome. Random hexamers served to reverse transcribe roughly 0.45 to 1 ug RNA. TCRdb processed the immunoSEQ multiplex PCR reads anew with MiXCR; each CDR3 protein has one entry. Of some 99,000 distinct CDR3 sequences listed, roughly 97% are singletons. The CDR3 runs to 14 residues. V was shortened by 4 bases and J by 1 base, with 13 bases between the two germline ends. Germline CDR1 SQVTM, CDR2 ANQGSEA. To note about this clonotype: Its antigen remains unknown.

Study-wide results and caveats: As the study acknowledged, the number of individuals who were part of its TCR sequencing and HLA analysis was relatively small.

The sample was CD4+ T cells from PBMCs. The sequence derives from a human donor in good health. The V call is TRBV29-1, the J call TRBJ1-1, with no clear D. The CDR3 DNA sequence: TGCAGCGTTGTCCCGAGGAAGGGGAACACTGAAGCTTTCTTT. The encoded protein is CSVVPRKGNTEAFF.